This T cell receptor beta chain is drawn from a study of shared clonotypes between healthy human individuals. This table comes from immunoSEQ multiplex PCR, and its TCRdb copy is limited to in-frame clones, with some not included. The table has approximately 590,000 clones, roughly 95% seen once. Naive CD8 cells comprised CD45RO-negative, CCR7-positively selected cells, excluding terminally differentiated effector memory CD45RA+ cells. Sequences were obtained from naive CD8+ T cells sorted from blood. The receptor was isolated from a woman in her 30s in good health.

This CDR3 is CASSPGTGGYNEQFF. CDR3 nucleotide sequence: TGTGCCAGCAGTCCCGGGACAGGGGGCTACAATGAGCAGTTCTTC. The V call is TRBV28, the J call TRBJ2-1; TRBD1 aligns across 11 bases. The V and J ends lost 5 bases and 3 bases, in that order; junction bases with no gene match: 3. Germline values: CDR1 MDHEN, CDR2 SYDVKM. This CDR3 has 15 residues.